This note documents a single T cell receptor beta chain sequence. Antigen: not known. There are 12 residues in the CDR3. Germline V gene lookup returns CDR1 SGHVS and CDR2 FQNEAQ. This entry comes from a study of T cells expressing NK-cell markers. Study as a whole: Obtained from sorted CD3+CD56+NKG2C+, CD3+CD56+NKG2C- and CD3+CD56-NKG2C+ T cells were the TCR beta repertoires. Seven HCMV-seropositive donors and one seronegative donor made up the eight sequenced donors. Findings and limits, study-wide: The dominant NKG2C+ clonotypes represented about 1.0-7.5% of CD8+ T cells in five to seven donors.

The authors generated TCR beta cDNA through 5'RACE template switching with UMIs. TCRdb re-called the 5' RACE reads and shows each CDR3 protein once, DNA omitted. This table holds 350,000 to 450,000 distinct CDR3 sequences. This chain joins TRBV7-8 and TRBJ1-4. The material sequenced was blood T cells: a sorted CD56 or NKG2C T cell subset, CD4+ or CD8+ T cells, or bulk PBMC T cells (not recorded which). The receptor's source is a man aged 18 to 69 in good health. CDR3 residues: CASSRANEKLFF.